Listed below are T cell receptor beta chains from one sample, sequenced in a study of shared clonotypes between healthy human individuals. The protocol was immunoSEQ multiplex PCR, while the TCRdb copy is restricted to in-frame clones and leaves out a portion. The repertoire consists of approximately 1.1 million clones, with around 82% occurring once and the leading ten covering 0.52%. The sequenced sample was memory CD4+ T cells from PBMCs. The receptors stem from a man aged 18-30 years in good health. Some clones in this sample may be carry-over from other donors' samples. CDR3s include the opening cysteine and the closing phenylalanine or tryptophan. D genes are given only for firm matches. The size field is filled for only some rows; it gives once, few, many or a size class.

j_call,clone_size,d_call,v_call,cdr3_nt,cdr3_aa
TRBJ2-7,.,TRBD2,TRBV11-2,TGTGCCAGCAGCTTTCTAGCGGGACCTGAGGTGGGCGAGCAGTACTTC,CASSFLAGPEVGEQYF
TRBJ1-1,.,.,TRBV29-1,TGCAGCGTTGATGCGGACCCGAACACTGAAGCTTTCTTT,CSVDADPNTEAFF
TRBJ1-5,.,.,TRBV2,TGTGCCAGCACCGTCGGGGGTTATAGCAATCAGCCCCAGCATTTT,CASTVGGYSNQPQHF
TRBJ2-3,.,TRBD2,TRBV5-1,TGCGCCGTCAAGCGGGATCCGAGCCCCACAGATACGCAGTATTTT,CAVKRDPSPTDTQYF
TRBJ2-2,few,.,TRBV30,TGTGCCTGGAGTGTAGGCCGGAGGTCCGGGGAGCTGTTTTTT,CAWSVGRRSGELFF
TRBJ2-7,.,TRBD2,TRBV10-2,TGCGCCAGCAGGATGACTAGCGGGGCCTACGAGCAGTACTTC,CASRMTSGAYEQYF
TRBJ1-3,.,.,TRBV7-9,TGTGCCAGCAGCCCTTGGACAGCCGTAACTGGAAACACCATATATTTT,CASSPWTAVTGNTIYF
TRBJ2-2,.,.,TRBV29-1,TGCAGCGGACTAACAGGGTTCAACACCGGGGAGCTGTTTTTT,CSGLTGFNTGELFF
TRBJ1-5,.,.,TRBV28,TGTGCCAGCAGGAGCCCGCAGGGTCAGCCCCAGCATTTT,CASRSPQGQPQHF
TRBJ1-1,.,.,TRBV7-9,TGTGCCAGCAGCCCCGACAGATTCAACACTGAAGCTTTCTTT,CASSPDRFNTEAFF